This TCR beta chain was recovered during a study of low-dose radiotherapy and immunotherapy resistance in tumors. For the study at large: While receiving nivolumab 240 mg every two weeks, patients also received ipilimumab 1 mg/kg every six weeks, both intravenously. Administration of intravenous cyclophosphamide at 200 mg/m2 took place every two weeks, one day before radiation and immunotherapy.

This clonotype was seen repeatedly, ten times or more. TRAV- and TRBV-specific primers were used for first-strand cDNA, which covered alpha and beta chains. PCR amplification of the TCRs was performed with Phusion for 15 to 25 PCR cycles, and it relied on a constant-region primer together with a V-primer adapter. TCRdb passed the reads through MiXCR, listing each CDR3 protein once. The sample holds about 58,000 distinct CDR3 sequences, 23% seen once. Indicated time point: after trial treatment. The sample's treatment: LDRT plus nivolumab, ipilimumab, low-dose cyclophosphamide and aspirin (RACIN trial). Sequenced material: PBMCs, taken after low-dose radiotherapy plus immunotherapy. This TCR derives from a male donor with prostate cancer.

Here the CDR3 reads CASSYLTSGGLADEQFF. CDR3 nucleotides: TGTGCCAGCAGTTATTTAACTAGCGGGGGGCTGGCGGATGAGCAGTTCTTC. The chain employs TRBV6-6 and TRBJ2-1; TRBD2 aligns across 12 bases. With 3 bases clipped from V and 8 bases from J, the junction kept 11 bases outside the gene matches. CDR3 length: 17 amino acids. CDR1 is MNHNY, CDR2 SVGAGI, per germline (reference sequence).